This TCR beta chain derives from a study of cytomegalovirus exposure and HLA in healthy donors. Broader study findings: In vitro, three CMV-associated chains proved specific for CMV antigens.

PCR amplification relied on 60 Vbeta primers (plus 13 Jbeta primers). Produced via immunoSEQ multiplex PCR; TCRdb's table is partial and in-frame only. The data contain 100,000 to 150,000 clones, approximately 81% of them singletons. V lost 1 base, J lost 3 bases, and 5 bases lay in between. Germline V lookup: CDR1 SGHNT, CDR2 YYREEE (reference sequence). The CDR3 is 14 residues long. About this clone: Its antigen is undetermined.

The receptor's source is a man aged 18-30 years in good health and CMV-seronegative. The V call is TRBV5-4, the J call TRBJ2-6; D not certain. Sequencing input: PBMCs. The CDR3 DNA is TGTGCCAGCAGCTTGTCCGGTGGGGCCAACGTCCTGACTTTC. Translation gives CASSLSGGANVLTF.